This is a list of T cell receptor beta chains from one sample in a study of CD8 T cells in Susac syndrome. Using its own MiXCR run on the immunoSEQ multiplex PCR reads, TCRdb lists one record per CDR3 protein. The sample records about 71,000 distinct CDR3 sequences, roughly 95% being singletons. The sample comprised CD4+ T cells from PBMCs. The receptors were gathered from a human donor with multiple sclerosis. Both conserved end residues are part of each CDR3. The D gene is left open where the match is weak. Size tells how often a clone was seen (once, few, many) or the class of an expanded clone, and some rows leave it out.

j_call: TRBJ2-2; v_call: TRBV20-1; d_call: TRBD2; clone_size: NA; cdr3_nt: TGCAGTGCAGGCATAGCGGGGGGGATCACCGGGGAGCTGTTTTTT; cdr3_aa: CSAGIAGGITGELFF
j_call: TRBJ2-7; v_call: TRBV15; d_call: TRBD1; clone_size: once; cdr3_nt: TGTGCCACCAGCAGAGGGGGACAGTTCTACGAGCAGTACTTC; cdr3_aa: CATSRGGQFYEQYF
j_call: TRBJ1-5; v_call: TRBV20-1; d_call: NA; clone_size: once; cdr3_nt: TGCAGTGCTAGGGGGCCCTCCGGACAGCCCCAGCATTTT; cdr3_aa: CSARGPSGQPQHF
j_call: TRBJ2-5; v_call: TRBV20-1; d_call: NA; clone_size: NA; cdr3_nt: TGCAGTGCTAGCCTCGGGGTCAGGGAGACCCAGTACTTC; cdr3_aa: CSASLGVRETQYF
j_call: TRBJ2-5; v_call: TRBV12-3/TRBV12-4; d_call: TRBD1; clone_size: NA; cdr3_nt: TGTGCCAGCAGTGTACAGGGGGCCCAGTACTTC; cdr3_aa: CASSVQGAQYF
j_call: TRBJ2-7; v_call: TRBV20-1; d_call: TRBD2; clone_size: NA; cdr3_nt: TGCAGTGCTTTAGCGGGGGGGCAGGTCTGGGAGCAGTACTTC; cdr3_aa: CSALAGGQVWEQYF
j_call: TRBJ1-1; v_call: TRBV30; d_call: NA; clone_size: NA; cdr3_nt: TGTGCCGCCGGGGGGGCTTTCTTT; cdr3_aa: CAAGGAFF
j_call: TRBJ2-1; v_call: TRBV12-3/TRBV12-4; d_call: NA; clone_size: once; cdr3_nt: TGTGCCAGCAGCCGAAAGATGGGGGACAATGAGCAGTTCTTC; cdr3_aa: CASSRKMGDNEQFF
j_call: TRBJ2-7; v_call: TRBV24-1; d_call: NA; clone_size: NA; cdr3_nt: TGTGCCACCAGTCGGGGGGCCGCCTACGAGCAGTACTTC; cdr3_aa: CATSRGAAYEQYF
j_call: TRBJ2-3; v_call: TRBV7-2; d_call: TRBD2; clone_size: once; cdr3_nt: TGTGCCAGCAGCTTAGGGGCTAGCGGGGGGTCGGGTACGCAGTATTTT; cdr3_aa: CASSLGASGGSGTQYF
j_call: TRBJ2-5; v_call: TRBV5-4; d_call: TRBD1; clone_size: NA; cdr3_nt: TGTGCCAGCAGCTTGGACAGGGGCCAAGAGACCCAGTACTTC; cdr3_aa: CASSLDRGQETQYF
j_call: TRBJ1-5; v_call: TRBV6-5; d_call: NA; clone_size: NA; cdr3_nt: TGTGCCAGCAGTTACACGGACACCGTCGGCGGCAATCAGCCCCAGCATTTT; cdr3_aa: CASSYTDTVGGNQPQHF
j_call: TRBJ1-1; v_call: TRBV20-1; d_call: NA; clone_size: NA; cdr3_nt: TGCAGTGCTAGAGGGGGGATGAACACTGAAGCTTTCTTT; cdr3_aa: CSARGGMNTEAFF
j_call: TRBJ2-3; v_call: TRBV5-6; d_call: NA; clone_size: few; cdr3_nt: TGTGCCAGCAGCTTGCCTAGCACAGATACGCAGTATTTT; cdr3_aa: CASSLPSTDTQYF
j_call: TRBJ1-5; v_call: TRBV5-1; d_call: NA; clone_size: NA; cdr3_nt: TGCGCCAGCAGCTTGGATCCTCACAATCAGCCCCAGCATTTT; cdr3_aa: CASSLDPHNQPQHF
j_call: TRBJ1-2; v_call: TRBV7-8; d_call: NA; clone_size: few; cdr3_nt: TGTGCCAGCAGCTTAGATGGACGCTATGGCTACACCTTC; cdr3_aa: CASSLDGRYGYTF
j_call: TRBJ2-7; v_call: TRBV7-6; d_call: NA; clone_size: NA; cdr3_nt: TGTGCCAGCAGCCCCCGCGGTGTCTACGAGCAGTACTTC; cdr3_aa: CASSPRGVYEQYF
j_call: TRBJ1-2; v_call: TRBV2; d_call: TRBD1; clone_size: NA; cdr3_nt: TGTGCCAACCACAGGGGAATAGGACTTGGCTACACCTTC; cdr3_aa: CANHRGIGLGYTF
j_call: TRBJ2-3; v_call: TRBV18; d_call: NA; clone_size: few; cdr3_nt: TGTGCCAGCTCACCAAGTGATACGCAGTATTTT; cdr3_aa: CASSPSDTQYF
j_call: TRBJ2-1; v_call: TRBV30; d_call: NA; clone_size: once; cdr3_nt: TGTGCCTGGAGTGTTGGGGTGGGGAATGAGCAGTTCTTC; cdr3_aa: CAWSVGVGNEQFF
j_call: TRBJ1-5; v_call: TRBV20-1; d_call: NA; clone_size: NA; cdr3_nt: TGCAGTGCTAGATGGGGAACGGGTCAGCCCCAGCATTTT; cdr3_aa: CSARWGTGQPQHF
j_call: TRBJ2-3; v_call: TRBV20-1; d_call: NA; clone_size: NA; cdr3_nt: TGCAGTGCTAGAGATCCACAGGGAGTCGCAGATACGCAGTATTTT; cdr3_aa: CSARDPQGVADTQYF
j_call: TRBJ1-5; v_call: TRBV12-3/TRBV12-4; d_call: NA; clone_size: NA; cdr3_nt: TGTGCCAGCAGTTTGGTGGGGAGCAATCAGCCCCAGCATTTT; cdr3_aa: CASSLVGSNQPQHF